Presented here are 6 T cell receptor beta chains from one specimen sequenced in a study of blood T cell repertoires in COVID-19. Clones were sequenced by immunoSEQ multiplex PCR, and TCRdb holds only the in-frame ones, with some missing. Counted here are about 100,000 clones, more than 85% occurring once; the ten biggest clones make up 3.5% to 4.5%. Sequencing was performed on peripheral blood. The origin of the receptors is a young man with acute or convalescent COVID-19.

This clone has only one observation. The V and J genes are TRBV19 and TRBJ1-2, with D hard to call. This CDR3 is 16 amino acids long. The V and J ends lost 11 bases and 6 bases respectively, with 28 bases between them. Germline CDR1 LNHDA, CDR2 SQIVND (reference sequence). CDR3 DNA sequence: TGTGCCGCCTACGATCCAGGCGGGTCAACGGGCCATGGCTACACCTTC. As protein: CAAYDPGGSTGHGYTF.

This rearrangement joins TRBV18 to TRBJ1-5; possibly TRBD1 for D (5 bases). The germline CDR1 and CDR2 sequences are KGHSH and LQKENI. The CDR3 runs to 13 residues. The V end was cut by 4 bases, the J end by 7 bases, with 11 bases between. This CDR3 is CASSQGRDQPQHF. Here the CDR3 DNA reads TGTGCCAGCTCACAGGGGAGGGACCAGCCCCAGCATTTT.

The chain links TRBV5-1 to TRBJ2-1, with 10 bases fitting TRBD2. The CDR3 has 15 residues. The V gene's germline CDR1 is SGHRS and CDR2 YFSETQ. The V gene end was trimmed by 4 bases and the J gene end by 7 bases; junction bases not matched to a gene: 8. DNA for the CDR3: TGCGCCAGCAGCCCCCTAGCGGGAGCCCCGAATGAGCAGTTCTTC. As protein: CASSPLAGAPNEQFF.

This sequence joins TRBV3-1 (or the pseudogene TRBV3-2) and TRBJ1-2, with D tentatively TRBD1 (6 bases). This CDR3 is 14 amino acids long. The germline V gene has CDR1 LGHDT and CDR2 YNNKEL (reference sequence). Trimming pared 0 bases from V and 14 bases from J, leaving 19 bases between. The CDR3 nucleotides are TGTGCCAGCAGCCAAGAAACGACAGGTCCCCTCTCGACCTTC. Translated: CASSQETTGPLSTF.

This chain connects TRBV7-9 to TRBJ2-2, with a possible D match to TRBD2 (5 bases). The CDR3 spans 15 residues. V was shortened by 2 bases and J by 7 bases, with 14 bases between the two germline ends. Per the germline V gene, CDR1 is SEHNR and CDR2 is FQNEAQ (reference sequence). The CDR3 nucleotides read TGTGCCAGCAGCTTACTGGCGGGTAGGGTCGGGGAGCTGTTTTTT. It is translated as CASSLLAGRVGELFF.

The chain has TRBV10-1 and TRBJ2-3; D is possibly TRBD1 (5 bases). V was cut by 2 bases and J by 5 bases, with 8 bases left in between. This CDR3 comprises 13 residues. CDR1 is WNHNN and CDR2 is SYGVQD in the germline V gene (reference sequence). The CDR3: CASSEGAEDTQYF. CDR3 in DNA: TGCGCCAGCAGTGAGGGGGCTGAAGATACGCAGTATTTT.